The 9 T cell receptor beta chains below come from one sample, sequenced in a study of cytomegalovirus exposure and HLA in healthy donors. PCR primers comprised 60 Vbeta and 13 Jbeta primers. Assay: immunoSEQ multiplex PCR; the TCRdb copy retains only in-frame clones and omits some. This sample carries tens of thousands of clones, with more than 4.5% going to the ten biggest clones. The sequenced sample consisted of PBMCs. These receptors originate from a human donor in good health.

Frequency places this clone as medium-sized. The gene calls are TRBV6-5 and TRBJ2-1, with 10 bases fitting TRBD2. The trim removed 6 bases at V and 7 bases at J, leaving 6 bases unmatched. The CDR3 runs 14 residues. Germline V CDR1 and CDR2: MNHEY, SVGAGI. For the CDR3, the DNA is TGTGCCAGCAGCCTGGGACTAGCGAGTAATGAGCAGTTCTTC. Its protein product is CASSLGLASNEQFF.

The chain has TRBV9 and TRBJ2-1; 7 bases are shared with TRBD2. With 4 bases clipped from V and 5 bases from J, the junction kept 6 bases outside the gene matches. CDR1 SGDLS and CDR2 YYNGEE come from the germline V gene. The length of the CDR3 is 14 residues. CDR3 DNA sequence: TGTGCCAGCAGCCCCGAGAGCGGGGACAATGAGCAGTTCTTC. This codes for CASSPESGDNEQFF. Together with reference TRBV9 and TRBJ2-1, the CDR3 gives the full variable domain: DSGVTQTPKHLITATGQRVTLRCSPRSGDLSVYWYQQSLDQGLQFLIQYYNGEERAKGNILERFSAQQFPDLHSELNLSSLELGDSALYFCASSPESGDNEQFFGPGTRLTVL.

The gene calls are TRBV29-1 and TRBJ2-3; 10 nucleotides align to TRBD1. CDR3 length equals 12 residues. CDR1 and CDR2 from the germline V gene are SQVTM and ANQGSEA. V was clipped by 7 bases and J by 7 bases; unmatched bases: 5. CDR3 DNA sequence: TGCAGCGGGGACAGGGGCGATTATACGCAGTATTTT. Amino acids: CSGDRGDYTQYF.

The chain has TRBV5-1 and TRBJ1-1; D possibly corresponds to TRBD1 (5 bases). The germline V and J ends were trimmed by 0 bases and 2 bases, with 8 bases remaining between them. The V gene's germline CDR1 is SGHRS and CDR2 YFSETQ. This CDR3 has 14 residues. CDR3 residues: CASSLDGANTEAFF. As DNA, the CDR3 is TGCGCCAGCAGCTTGGATGGGGCTAACACTGAAGCTTTCTTT.

The J gene is TRBJ2-7, the V gene TRBV7-9; 7 bases line up with TRBD2. V lost 10 bases, J lost 1 base, and 1 base stayed unmatched. Germline V CDR1 and CDR2: SEHNR, FQNEAQ (reference sequence). This CDR3 spans 11 amino acids. The CDR3 region has the DNA TGTGCCATCGGGGGGTCCTACGAGCAGTACTTC. Amino acids: CAIGGSYEQYF.

The chain has TRBV5-1 and TRBJ1-1; D not resolved. The CDR3 has 15 residues. CDR1 is SGHRS and CDR2 is YFSETQ in the germline V gene. Trimming removed 0 bases from V and 0 bases from J, with 9 bases in between. The CDR3 here is CASSLVPGMNTEAFF. DNA for the CDR3: TGCGCCAGCAGCTTGGTCCCGGGGATGAACACTGAAGCTTTCTTT.

V gene TRBV19 combines with J gene TRBJ1-1; D gene uncertain. Germline V gene lookup returns CDR1 LNHDA and CDR2 SQIVND (reference sequence). This CDR3 comprises 13 residues. Trimming stripped 8 bases from V and 0 bases from J, with 10 bases between. CDR3 bases: TGTGCCAGTGGGAGCTTAATGAACACTGAAGCTTTCTTT. It codes for CASGSLMNTEAFF.

CDR3 region: CSVRGVVTEAFF. CDR3 nucleotide sequence: TGCAGCGTCCGAGGCGTAGTCACTGAAGCTTTCTTT. The genes are TRBV29-1 and TRBJ1-1; D is unclear. CDR1 is SQVTM and CDR2 is ANQGSEA in the germline V gene. This CDR3 region has 12 residues. Trimming removed 6 bases at V and 4 bases at J, with 12 bases between.

The gene calls are TRBV28 and TRBJ1-1; D is uncertain. This CDR3 is built from 13 residues. The germline V gene encodes CDR1 MDHEN and CDR2 SYDVKM. Trimming removed 7 bases from V and 5 bases from J, with 14 bases in between. CDR3 loop: CASIIPGRTEAFF. The CDR3 nucleotides are TGTGCCAGCATTATACCGGGTCGAACTGAAGCTTTCTTT.